The 29 T cell receptor beta chains reported below all come from one sample, sequenced in a study of T-cell memory formation after mild COVID-19. MiXCR, applied by TCRdb to the 5' RACE reads, yields one record per CDR3 protein. The data contain about 90,000 distinct CDR3 sequences, about 12% of them singletons. The sequenced sample consisted of PBMCs or a T cell subset sorted from them (not recorded which). Receptors originate from an adult woman who had mild COVID-19 (a few samples of this study predate the infection). Cell type and time point are not known.

In this sample, this clonotype turned up a few times. This chain uses TRBV29-1 with TRBJ1-2; D remains ambiguous. The germline CDR1 and CDR2 sequences are SQVTM and ANQGSEA. The CDR3 sequence is 13 residues long. Trimming stripped 0 bases from V and 3 bases from J, with 8 bases between. CDR3 region: CSVEDPTDYGYTF. The DNA for the CDR3 is TGCAGCGTTGAAGATCCGACGGACTATGGCTACACCTTC.

This clonotype came up many times. This chain uses TRBV7-9 with TRBJ2-1, with 7 bases identical to TRBD2. Germline V lookup: CDR1 SEHNR, CDR2 FQNEAQ (reference sequence). J was trimmed by 0 bases and V by 5 bases; bases with no gene match: 7. The CDR3 spans 16 residues. Here the CDR3 DNA reads TGTGCCAGCAGCAGGACTGGCGGGAGCTCCTACAATGAGCAGTTCTTC. Protein product: CASSRTGGSSYNEQFF.

This clonotype was observed at least ten times. J is TRBJ2-1 and V is TRBV4-1; D is undetermined. This CDR3 spans 15 amino acids. V lost 4 bases and J 0 bases, leaving 10 bases between the germline ends. Germline V gene sequence: CDR1 MGHRA, CDR2 YSYEKL. The CDR3 DNA follows: TGCGCCAGCAGCCCCCTCGGCGCCTCCTACAATGAGCAGTTCTTC. Protein: CASSPLGASYNEQFF.

This clonotype was seen a handful of times. This rearrangement joins TRBV5-1 to TRBJ2-3; D is undetermined. The V gene's germline CDR1 is SGHRS and CDR2 YFSETQ. V was cut by 2 bases and J by 6 bases, with 16 bases left in between. CDR3 length equals 15 residues. CDR3 amino acids: CASSLPGAQVDTQYF. CDR3 DNA: TGCGCCAGCAGCTTACCGGGCGCCCAGGTGGATACGCAGTATTTT.

This clonotype was detected a few times. The CDR3 region has the DNA TGTGCCAGCAGCCTGACTAGCCCCGGGGAGCTGTTTTTT. It codes for CASSLTSPGELFF. The J gene is TRBJ2-2, the V gene TRBV12-3 or TRBV12-4, with TRBD2 matching over 7 bases. V lost 6 bases and J lost 6; bases outside the gene matches: 4. The CDR3 loop spans 13 amino acids.

This chain uses TRBV6-2 or TRBV6-3 with TRBJ2-1; 10 bases agree with TRBD2. The germline V gene encodes CDR1 MNHEY and CDR2 SVGEGT. The CDR3 length is 17 residues. V dropped 2 bases and J dropped 6; count of bases not matched to a gene: 10. This CDR3 is CASSYDPISGRANEQFF. The CDR3 nucleotides read TGTGCCAGCAGTTACGACCCCATCAGCGGGAGGGCCAATGAGCAGTTCTTC.

The rearrangement links TRBV6-2 or TRBV6-3 to TRBJ1-1, with TRBD1 matching 9 bases. The J segment lost 0 bases and the V segment lost 4 bases, leaving 18 bases of the junction unmatched. Germline V gene data show CDR1 as MNHEY and CDR2 as SVGEGT. The CDR3 contains 20 residues. Here the CDR3 DNA reads TGTGCCAGCAGTTTCTCCCGGGACAGGGTGATCCTGGGAGTGAACACTGAAGCTTTCTTT. Translating it yields CASSFSRDRVILGVNTEAFF.

This clonotype was recorded a few times. The rearrangement joins TRBV4-1 to TRBJ1-2; D remains ambiguous. Trimming stripped 3 bases from V and 0 bases from J, with 11 bases between. From germline, CDR1 is MGHRA and CDR2 YSYEKL. The CDR3 contains 15 residues. CDR3 in DNA: TGCGCCAGCAGCCAGTCCAGGAGTTCTAACTATGGCTACACCTTC. This translates into CASSQSRSSNYGYTF.

This clonotype turned up a few times. CDR3 sequence (DNA): TGTGCCAGTATCGGGCGGGGGTTGTCCGGGGAGCTGTTTTTT. Translated: CASIGRGLSGELFF. V gene TRBV19 combines with J gene TRBJ2-2; 7 bases line up with TRBD2. This CDR3 comprises 14 residues. Germline assignment: CDR1 LNHDA and CDR2 SQIVND (reference sequence). J gave up 6 bases and V 7 bases, and 8 bases lay outside the gene matches. Using reference TRBV19 and TRBJ2-2 for the parts outside the CDR3, the full variable domain is DGGITQSPKYLFRKEGQNVTLSCEQNLNHDAMYWYRQDPGQGLRLIYYSQIVNDFQKGDIAEGYSVSREKKESFPLTVTSAQKNPTAFYLCASIGRGLSGELFFGEGSRLTVL.

The chain recombines TRBV11-2 with TRBJ1-4, with D possibly being TRBD1 (5 bases). The CDR3 is made up of 13 amino acids. Trimming shortened V by 6 bases and J by 5 bases, and 10 bases separated the two germline ends. CDR1 is SGHAT and CDR2 is FQNNGV in the germline V gene. The CDR3 DNA follows: TGTGCCAGCAGGGGGTGGGGGAATGAAAAACTGTTTTTT. Amino acids: CASRGWGNEKLFF.

This rearrangement joins TRBV14 to TRBJ2-7, with unresolved D. CDR1 and CDR2 (germline): SGHDN, FVKESK. CDR3 length: 13 amino acids. V was clipped by 2 bases and J by 2 bases, with 7 bases between them. The CDR3 bases are TGTGCCAGCAGCCAATACGAGACCTACGAGCAGTACTTC. Its protein product is CASSQYETYEQYF.

The V call is TRBV9, the J call TRBJ1-1; 12 nucleotides match TRBD1. The germline CDR1 and CDR2 sequences are SGDLS and YYNGEE. Trimming at V came to 4 bases and at J to 5 bases, leaving 6 bases not matched to a gene. This CDR3 comprises 15 residues. CDR3 coding DNA: TGTGCCAGCAGCCCTGGGACAGGGGGCGGGACTGAAGCTTTCTTT. Its translation: CASSPGTGGGTEAFF.

This rearrangement joins TRBV11-3 to TRBJ1-1, with D possibly TRBD1 on 5 matching bases. The CDR3 extends over 16 amino acids. Trimming took off 6 bases at V and 0 bases at J, with 17 bases between the two ends. CDR1 is SGHNT and CDR2 is YENEEA in the germline V gene. CDR3 sequence reads: CASSSHAGGMNTEAFF. The CDR3 DNA reads TGTGCCAGCAGTTCACACGCCGGGGGAATGAACACTGAAGCTTTCTTT.

Only a few counts were recorded for this clonotype. This chain connects TRBV12-3 or TRBV12-4 to TRBJ1-2; tentative D call: TRBD1 (6 bases). This CDR3 is built from 14 residues. V was trimmed by 6 bases and J by 4 bases, leaving 15 bases between them. CDR3 nucleotides: TGTGCCAGCAGGCCGGACAGAGGGCCCTATGGCTACACCTTC. Its protein product is CASRPDRGPYGYTF.

This clonotype has at least ten counts. This sequence joins TRBV12-3 or TRBV12-4 and TRBJ2-5; D is uncertain. This CDR3 spans 12 amino acids. V was cut by 5 bases and J by 5 bases, with 9 bases left in between. CDR3 in DNA: TGTGCCAGCAGTCCCAATCGGGAGACCCAGTACTTC. This encodes CASSPNRETQYF.

A few counts support this clonotype. The V gene is TRBV29-1, the J gene TRBJ1-2; no firm D call. The CDR3 sequence is 12 residues long. The V end lost 3 bases, the J end lost 8 bases, and 13 bases lay between the germline ends. Germline-derived CDR1 and CDR2 are SQVTM and ANQGSEA. DNA of the CDR3: TGCAGCGTTGAGGGGTTGACCGAGGGCTACACCTTC. Protein: CSVEGLTEGYTF. Full variable domain (missing parts from reference TRBV29-1 and TRBJ1-2): SAVISQKPSRDICQRGTSLTIQCQVDSQVTMMFWYRQQPGQSLTLIATANQGSEATYESGFVIDKFPISRPNLTFSTLTVSNMSPEDSSIYLCSVEGLTEGYTFGSGTRLTVV.

This clonotype was observed many times. The chain links TRBV5-1 to TRBJ2-7, with 7 bases aligning to TRBD1. The V gene end was trimmed by 2 bases and the J gene end by 2 bases; junction bases not matched to a gene: 4. This CDR3 is 14 amino acids long. CDR1 SGHRS and CDR2 YFSETQ come from the germline V gene. In DNA, the CDR3 is TGCGCCAGCAGCTTAGTGGGACAGACCTACGAGCAGTACTTC. Residues: CASSLVGQTYEQYF.

This clonotype has just a few counts. J is TRBJ2-5 and V is TRBV12-3 or TRBV12-4; maybe TRBD2 (6 bases). V lost 6 bases to trimming and J lost 3 bases, with 11 bases between them. This CDR3 region has 13 residues. In nucleotides, the CDR3 is TGTGCCAGCAGAGGAGGGCCTGAAGAGACCCAGTACTTC. It codes for CASRGGPEETQYF.

This clonotype was counted between two and nine times. CDR3 in DNA: TGTGCCATCAGTGGACTAGCGAGGGAGCAGTACTTC. Its protein is CAISGLAREQYF. V usage is TRBV10-3 and J usage is TRBJ2-7, with 8 bases lining up with TRBD2. Germline CDR1 reads ENHRY; CDR2 reads SYGVKD. CDR3 length: 12 amino acids. With 4 bases clipped from V and 7 bases from J, the junction kept 3 bases outside the gene matches.

This clonotype occurred a few times. The gene calls are TRBV29-1 and TRBJ2-3; D is uncertain. CDR1 is SQVTM, CDR2 ANQGSEA, per germline. This CDR3 comprises 14 residues. V was trimmed by 6 bases and J by 0 bases, leaving 13 bases between them. CDR3 DNA sequence: TGCAGCGTCTTCAAGGTAGATAGCACAGATACGCAGTATTTT. Protein product: CSVFKVDSTDTQYF.

The chain joins TRBV15 to TRBJ2-2, with D possibly matching TRBD2 (6 bases). With 7 bases removed from V and 1 base from J, the gap between germline ends came to 10 bases. Germline assignment: CDR1 LNHNV and CDR2 YYDKDF (reference sequence). CDR3 length equals 14 residues. DNA for the CDR3: TGTGCCACCAATAGGGACTGGAACACCGGGGAGCTGTTTTTT. Translation gives CATNRDWNTGELFF.

This clonotype appeared a few times. V and J are TRBV24-1 and TRBJ2-1; either TRBD1 or TRBD2 may fit D (5 bases each). CDR1 and CDR2 from the germline V gene are KGHDR and SFDVKD. Trimming shortened V by 3 bases and J by 0 bases, and 14 bases separated the two germline ends. The CDR3 consists of 17 residues. CDR3 sequence reads: CATSDPSAGTSYNEQFF. The CDR3 DNA is TGTGCCACCAGTGATCCCTCGGCTGGGACCTCCTACAATGAGCAGTTCTTC.

This clonotype occurred many times. V usage is TRBV29-1 and J usage is TRBJ2-5; a possible D gene is TRBD1 (7 bases). Trimming shortened V by 6 bases and J by 5 bases, and 16 bases separated the two germline ends. Germline V gene lookup returns CDR1 SQVTM and CDR2 ANQGSEA. The CDR3 runs 13 residues. The CDR3 bases are TGCAGCGTGCAAATTTCAGGGGGGGAGACCCAGTACTTC. Translation: CSVQISGGETQYF.

The CDR3 region has the DNA TGTGCCACCAGCAGGGAAGTAACAGGGACAAGGAATGAGCAGTTCTTC. It codes for CATSREVTGTRNEQFF. This chain links TRBV15 with TRBJ2-1; weak D call: TRBD1 (6 bases). V lost 3 bases to trimming and J lost 7 bases, with 19 bases between them. CDR3 length equals 16 residues. Looked up from germline, CDR1 is LNHNV and CDR2 is YYDKDF (reference sequence).

A few counts support this clonotype. The rearrangement uses TRBV7-9 and TRBJ2-3, with D maybe TRBD2 (5 bases). V lost 5 bases and J lost 3, with 18 bases in between. The CDR3 extends over 16 amino acids. Looked up from germline, CDR1 is SEHNR and CDR2 is FQNEAQ (reference sequence). The CDR3 DNA reads as TGTGCCAGCAGCCCGGACGAGGGAGTAAGAACAGATACGCAGTATTTT. Protein product: CASSPDEGVRTDTQYF.

This clonotype came up a few times. The CDR3 sequence: CATSDLRGLARDTQYF. For the CDR3, the DNA is TGTGCCACCAGTGATTTAAGGGGACTAGCGCGGGATACGCAGTATTTT. V usage is TRBV24-1 and J usage is TRBJ2-3; 10 bases agree with TRBD2. Germline V gives CDR1 KGHDR, CDR2 SFDVKD. V gave up 1 base and J gave up 6 bases; unmatched junction bases: 6. CDR3 length: 16 residues.

This clonotype was seen a few times. Sequence at one end of the junction differs from germline and may be a read error. The chain recombines TRBV12-3 or TRBV12-4 with TRBJ1-3; D not resolved. The CDR3 length is 11 residues. The CDR3 DNA sequence: TGTGCCAGCAGCCCTGGGAACACCATATATTTT. It is translated as CASSPGNTIYF.

In this sample, this clonotype turned up a few times. The genes are TRBV7-9 and TRBJ1-1; perhaps TRBD1 as D (5 bases). V lost 6 bases and J 1 base, leaving 12 bases between the germline ends. The CDR3 loop spans 14 amino acids. CDR1 is SEHNR, CDR2 FQNEAQ, per germline (reference sequence). Written as DNA, the CDR3 is TGTGCCAGCAGTTCCGGACATCAGAACACTGAAGCTTTCTTT. It translates to CASSSGHQNTEAFF.

This clonotype occurred a few times. The gene calls are TRBV7-9 and TRBJ2-3; 10 bases match TRBD1. The germline gives CDR1 SEHNR, CDR2 FQNEAQ (reference sequence). This CDR3 comprises 15 residues. Trimming took 5 bases from V and 3 from J; bases not matched to a gene: 5. The CDR3 nucleotides are TGTGCCAGCAGCGCCCCGGACAGGGGGACAGATACGCAGTATTTT. Protein: CASSAPDRGTDTQYF.